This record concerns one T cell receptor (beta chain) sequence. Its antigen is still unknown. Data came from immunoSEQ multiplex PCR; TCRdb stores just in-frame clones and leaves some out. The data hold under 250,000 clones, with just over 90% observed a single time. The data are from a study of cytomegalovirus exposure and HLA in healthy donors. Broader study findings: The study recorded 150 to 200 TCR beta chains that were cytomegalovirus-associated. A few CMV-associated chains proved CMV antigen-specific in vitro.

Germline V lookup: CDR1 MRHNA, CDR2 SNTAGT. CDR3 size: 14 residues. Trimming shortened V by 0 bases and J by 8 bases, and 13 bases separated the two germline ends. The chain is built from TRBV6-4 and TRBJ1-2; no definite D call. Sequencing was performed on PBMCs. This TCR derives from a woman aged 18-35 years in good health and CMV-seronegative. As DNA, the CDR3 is TGTGCCAGCAGTGACTCGAACGAGGGCGCCGGCTACACCTTC. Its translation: CASSDSNEGAGYTF.